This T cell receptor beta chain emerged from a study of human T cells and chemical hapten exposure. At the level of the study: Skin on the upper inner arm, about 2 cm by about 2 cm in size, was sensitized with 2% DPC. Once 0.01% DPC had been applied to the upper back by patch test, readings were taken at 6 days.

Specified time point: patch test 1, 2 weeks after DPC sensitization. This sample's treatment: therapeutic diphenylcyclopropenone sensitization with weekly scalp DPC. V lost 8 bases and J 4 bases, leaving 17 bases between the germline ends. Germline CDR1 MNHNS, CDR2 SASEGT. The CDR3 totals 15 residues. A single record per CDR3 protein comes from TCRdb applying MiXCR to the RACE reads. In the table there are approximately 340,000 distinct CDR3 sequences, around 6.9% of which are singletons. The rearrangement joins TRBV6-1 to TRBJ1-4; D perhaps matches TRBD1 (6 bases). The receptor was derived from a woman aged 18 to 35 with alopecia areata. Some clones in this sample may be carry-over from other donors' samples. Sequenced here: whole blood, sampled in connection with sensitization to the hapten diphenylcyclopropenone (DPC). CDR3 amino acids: CASGRQAGVNEKLFF. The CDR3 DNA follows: TGTGCCAGCGGCCGACAGGCGGGGGTTAATGAAAAACTGTTTTTT.